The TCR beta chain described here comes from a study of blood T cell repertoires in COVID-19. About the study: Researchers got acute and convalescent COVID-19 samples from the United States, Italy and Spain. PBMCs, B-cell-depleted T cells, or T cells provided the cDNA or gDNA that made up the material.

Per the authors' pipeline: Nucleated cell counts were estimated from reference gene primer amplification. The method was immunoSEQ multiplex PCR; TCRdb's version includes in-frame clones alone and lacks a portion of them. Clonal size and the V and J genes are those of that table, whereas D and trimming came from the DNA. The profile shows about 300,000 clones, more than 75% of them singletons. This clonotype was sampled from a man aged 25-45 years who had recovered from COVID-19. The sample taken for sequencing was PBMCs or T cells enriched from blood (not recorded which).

In nucleotides, the CDR3 is TGCGCCAGCAGCTTCGGGGTTGCAACTAATGAAAAACTGTTTTTT. It yields the protein CASSFGVATNEKLFF. V is TRBV5-1 and J is TRBJ1-4; D ambiguous. V dropped 2 bases and J dropped 0 bases, with 8 bases sitting between them. The CDR3 sequence is 15 residues long. Germline V gene sequence: CDR1 SGHRS, CDR2 YFSETQ. Filled out from reference TRBV5-1 and TRBJ1-4, the complete variable domain reads KAGVTQTPRYLIKTRGQQVTLSCSPISGHRSVSWYQQTPGQGLQFLFEYFSETQRNKGNFPGRFSGRQFSNSRSEMNVSTLELGDSALYLCASSFGVATNEKLFFGSGTQLSVL.